The 29 T cell receptor beta chains listed next were all sequenced from one sample in a study of T cells in Graves' hyperthyroidism and ophthalmopathy. From RNA transcripts, TCR beta CDR3 regions were amplified. The HTBI primer set served for first-round RT-PCR of the TCR CDR3. TCRdb re-called the multiplex PCR reads with MiXCR, one entry per CDR3 protein. The data contain 500,000 or so distinct CDR3 sequences, about 16% of them singletons. The sample consisted of blood. The receptors were sampled from a woman in her twenties or thirties with Graves' ophthalmopathy.

This clonotype was observed a few times. The chain recombines TRBV28 with TRBJ2-1; TRBD2 aligns across 8 bases. The trim removed 10 bases at V and 1 base at J, leaving 9 bases unmatched. Germline V gene data show CDR1 as MDHEN and CDR2 as SYDVKM. The CDR3 is 15 residues long. CDR3: CATEGTSGSYNEQFF. In DNA form, the CDR3 reads TGTGCCACCGAAGGTACTAGCGGTTCCTACAATGAGCAGTTCTTC. Looking up the rest from reference TRBV28 and TRBJ2-1 gives the full variable domain: DVKVTQSSRYLVKRTGEKVFLECVQDMDHENMFWYRQDPGLGLRLIYFSYDVKMKEKGDIPEGYSVSREKKERFSLILESASTNQTSMYLCATEGTSGSYNEQFFGPGTRLTVL.

The chain has TRBV6-1 and TRBJ1-5; D call uncertain. V lost 2 bases and J lost 3, with 8 bases in between. CDR3 length: 14 amino acids. From germline, CDR1 is MNHNS and CDR2 SASEGT. The CDR3 protein is CASSENQPNQPQHF. DNA of the CDR3: TGTGCCAGCAGTGAAAATCAACCCAATCAGCCCCAGCATTTT.

A few counts support this clonotype. The rearrangement joins TRBV6-4 to TRBJ2-1, with a tentative D call TRBD2 (6 bases). The CDR3 is 16 residues long. V was clipped by 0 bases and J by 9 bases, with 18 bases between them. Germline V lookup: CDR1 MRHNA, CDR2 SNTAGT. CDR3 sequence reads: CASSDSIIGKGGEQFF. Written as DNA, the CDR3 is TGTGCCAGCAGTGACTCGATAATCGGGAAGGGAGGTGAGCAGTTCTTC.

This clonotype was recorded many times. One end of the junction does not line up with germline, which may come from a read error. The chain is built from TRBV7-3 and TRBJ2-1, with no clear D. The CDR3 covers 12 residues. From germline, CDR1 is SGHTA and CDR2 FQGTGA. The CDR3 reads CASSYSNNEQFF. CDR3 nucleotide sequence: TGTGCCAGCAGCTACTCCAACAATGAGCAGTTCTTC.

For this clonotype: A read error is possible here, since a much larger clone lies one base away. The chain recombines TRBV12-3 or TRBV12-4 with TRBJ2-7; TRBD2 aligns across 8 bases. Losses at the gene ends were 7 bases for V and 4 bases for J; bases not matched to a gene: 9. The CDR3 is made up of 14 amino acids. CDR3: CASTSGSDSYEQYF. CDR3 in DNA: TGTGCCAGCACCAGCGGGAGTGATTCTTACGAGCAGTACTTC.

This clonotype was observed at least ten times. V and J are TRBV20-1 and TRBJ2-2; 9 nucleotides agree with TRBD2. Trimming at V came to 3 bases and at J to 3 bases, leaving 11 bases not matched to a gene. Looked up from germline, CDR1 is DFQATT and CDR2 is SNEGSKA (reference sequence). CDR3 size: 17 residues. This CDR3 reads CSARASGGRVDTGELFF. The CDR3 nucleotides read TGCAGTGCTAGGGCCTCTGGCGGGAGGGTTGACACCGGGGAGCTGTTTTTT.

This clonotype was counted ten times or more. V is TRBV5-1 and J is TRBJ2-7; D call uncertain. This CDR3 contains 14 residues. With 4 bases removed from V and 2 bases from J, the gap between germline ends came to 13 bases. Germline CDR1 SGHRS, CDR2 YFSETQ. The CDR3 DNA follows: TGCGCCAGCAGCATGAGCGCTTCTACCTACGAGCAGTACTTC. This translates into CASSMSASTYEQYF.

In this sample, this clonotype turned up many times. The rearrangement links TRBV12-3 or TRBV12-4 to TRBJ2-2, with 7 bases lining up with TRBD1. There are 15 residues in the CDR3. The J segment lost 5 bases and the V segment lost 5 bases, leaving 8 bases of the junction unmatched. The CDR3 sequence is CASSNSLTGTGELFF. The DNA of the CDR3 is TGTGCCAGCAGTAACTCCCTGACAGGGACCGGGGAGCTGTTTTTT.

This clonotype was picked up a small number of times. The rearrangement uses TRBV18 and TRBJ2-2; tentative D call: TRBD1 (6 bases). This CDR3 contains 18 residues. Germline V gene sequence: CDR1 KGHSH, CDR2 LQKENI. Trimming left V 2 bases short and J 2 bases short, with 18 bases between. The CDR3 region has the DNA TGTGCCAGCTCACCAGCAGGGGTCACAAAGACTAACACCGGGGAGCTGTTTTTT. Encoded protein: CASSPAGVTKTNTGELFF.

This clonotype was found many times. The chain has TRBV6-1 and TRBJ2-7; TRBD2 might be the D (6 bases). The ends were cut back, 7 bases at V and 3 bases at J, with 13 bases in the middle. Germline V CDR1 and CDR2: MNHNS, SASEGT. The CDR3 sequence is 13 residues long. The CDR3 region has the DNA TGTGCCAGCACCACGGGACTGCACTACGAGCAGTACTTC. It translates to CASTTGLHYEQYF.

This clonotype has at least ten counts. The chain carries TRBV28 and TRBJ1-4, with D maybe TRBD1 (6 bases). The germline CDR1 and CDR2 sequences are MDHEN and SYDVKM. CDR3 size: 15 residues. The germline V and J ends were trimmed by 6 bases and 7 bases, with 18 bases remaining between them. CDR3 sequence: CASSSQGRGSEKLFF. CDR3 bases: TGTGCCAGCAGCTCTCAGGGGAGGGGAAGTGAAAAACTGTTTTTT.

A few counts support this clonotype. V and J are TRBV18 and TRBJ2-7, with a weak D call TRBD1 (6 bases). This CDR3 has 15 amino acids. Germline V gene data show CDR1 as KGHSH and CDR2 as LQKENI. Trimming pared 3 bases from V and 5 bases from J, leaving 17 bases between. CDR3 sequence: CASSPTRGQSNEQYF. DNA of the CDR3: TGTGCCAGCTCACCCACGCGAGGACAGTCAAACGAGCAGTACTTC. Variable domain in full (rest from reference TRBV18 and TRBJ2-7): NAGVMQNPRHLVRRRGQEARLRCSPMKGHSHVYWYRQLPEEGLKFMVYLQKENIIDESGMPKERFSAEFPKEGPSILRIQQVVRGDSAAYFCASSPTRGQSNEQYFGPGTRLTVT.

This clonotype was recorded many times. The V gene is TRBV29-1, the J gene TRBJ2-3; D possibly corresponds to TRBD2 (5 bases). Trimming pared 6 bases from V and 0 bases from J, leaving 19 bases between. This CDR3 contains 16 residues. The germline gives CDR1 SQVTM, CDR2 ANQGSEA. The CDR3 protein is CSVEPEAGFSTDTQYF. The CDR3 DNA reads TGCAGCGTCGAACCTGAGGCGGGCTTTAGCACAGATACGCAGTATTTT.

At least ten counts were recorded for this clonotype. J is TRBJ1-5 and V is TRBV20-1; D unresolved. Germline V CDR1 and CDR2: DFQATT, SNEGSKA (reference sequence). V lost 5 bases, J lost 2 bases, and 16 bases lay in between. The CDR3 loop spans 15 amino acids. The CDR3 DNA is TGCAGTGCTGGAAACATGGCGACTGGCAATCAGCCCCAGCATTTT. The encoded protein is CSAGNMATGNQPQHF.

The table lists this clonotype with many counts. V usage is TRBV7-3 and J usage is TRBJ2-7; D not resolved. Germline assignment: CDR1 SGHTA and CDR2 FQGTGA. This CDR3 has 12 amino acids. The ends were cut back, 6 bases at V and 2 bases at J, with 8 bases in the middle. In nucleotides, the CDR3 is TGTGCCAGCAGTCCCGAGCCCTACGAGCAGTACTTC. It translates to CASSPEPYEQYF. Drawing the rest from reference TRBV7-3 and TRBJ2-7, the complete variable domain is GAGVSQTPSNKVTEKGKYVELRCDPISGHTALYWYRQSLGQGPEFLIYFQGTGAADDSGLPNDRFFAVRPEGSVSTLKIQRTERGDSAVYLCASSPEPYEQYFGPGTRLTVT.

This clonotype was counted only a few times. The gene calls are TRBV27 and TRBJ1-2; D is unclear. The CDR3 is 14 amino acids. Looked up from germline, CDR1 is MNHEY and CDR2 is SMNVEV (reference sequence). V dropped 3 bases and J dropped 0 bases, with 8 bases sitting between them. In DNA form, the CDR3 reads TGTGCCAGCAGTTTCCAAAGAGCTAACTATGGCTACACCTTC. It is translated as CASSFQRANYGYTF.

As for this clonotype: A much larger clone lies a single base off, so this may be a read error. The chain joins TRBV28 to TRBJ1-2; TRBD1 agrees at 9 bases. The germline gives CDR1 MDHEN, CDR2 SYDVKM. CDR3 length equals 14 residues. Trimming took 5 bases from V and 7 from J; bases not matched to a gene: 8. CDR3 residues: CASSPGTGPLGYTF. The CDR3 region has the DNA TGTGCCAGCAGTCCCGGGACAGGGCCTCTTGGCTACACCTTC.

This clonotype was observed many times. The chain recombines TRBV11-2 with TRBJ2-7, with D possibly TRBD1 on 6 matching bases. Trimming removed 4 bases from V and 3 bases from J, with 7 bases in between. The CDR3 consists of 12 residues. CDR1 and CDR2 from the germline V gene are SGHAT and FQNNGV. The CDR3 region has the DNA TGTGCCAGCAGCTGGACAGTCTACGAGCAGTACTTC. Translating it yields CASSWTVYEQYF.

This clonotype came up many times. The chain carries TRBV28 and TRBJ2-5, with a weak D call TRBD1 (5 bases). CDR1 is MDHEN, CDR2 SYDVKM, per germline. This CDR3 has 17 amino acids. Trimming removed 7 bases at V and 5 bases at J, with 26 bases between. The CDR3 DNA sequence: TGTGCCAGCACCCAATCTCTTATCCCCGCAGGGCTGGAGACCCAGTACTTC. Translated: CASTQSLIPAGLETQYF.

This clonotype has a handful of counts. Here the CDR3 reads CASSHGTGKNIQYF. Here the CDR3 DNA reads TGTGCCAGCAGCCACGGGACAGGCAAAAACATTCAGTACTTC. The rearrangement uses TRBV7-6 and TRBJ2-4; 8 bases are a match to TRBD1. Per the germline V gene, CDR1 is SGHVS and CDR2 is FNYEAQ. V dropped 5 bases and J dropped 3; count of bases not matched to a gene: 3. The CDR3 runs to 14 residues.

The V gene is TRBV9, the J gene TRBJ2-1; 8 nucleotides align to TRBD2. The CDR3 is made up of 20 amino acids. The V gene's germline CDR1 is SGDLS and CDR2 YYNGEE. Unmatched junction bases numbered 23, after V lost 0 bases and J lost 9 bases. CDR3 sequence: CASSVEDVGSGSSFGIEQFF. CDR3 coding DNA: TGTGCCAGCAGCGTAGAGGACGTGGGGAGCGGGAGCTCGTTCGGAATTGAGCAGTTCTTC.

This clonotype was recorded many times. The chain carries TRBV2 and TRBJ2-7; tentatively, D is TRBD1 (6 bases). The CDR3 has 14 residues. Trimming shortened V by 8 bases and J by 6 bases, and 20 bases separated the two germline ends. In germline, CDR1 is SNHLY, CDR2 FYNNEI. The CDR3 DNA reads TGTGCCAGCCCAGGTCACCAGGGGAACGGCGAGCAGTACTTC. Protein sequence: CASPGHQGNGEQYF.

The chain combines TRBV28 with TRBJ2-2; no firm D call. Germline CDR1 is MDHEN and CDR2 is SYDVKM. CDR3 length equals 16 residues. Between the trimmed V and J ends, which lost 2 bases and 0 bases, there was a span of 10 bases. Here the CDR3 DNA reads TGTGCCAGCAGTTTAGTTCCAGTACCGAACACCGGGGAGCTGTTTTTT. Its protein is CASSLVPVPNTGELFF. Drawing the rest from reference TRBV28 and TRBJ2-2, the complete variable domain is DVKVTQSSRYLVKRTGEKVFLECVQDMDHENMFWYRQDPGLGLRLIYFSYDVKMKEKGDIPEGYSVSREKKERFSLILESASTNQTSMYLCASSLVPVPNTGELFFGEGSRLTVL.

This clonotype was counted many times. The genes are TRBV7-8 and TRBJ2-5; D ambiguous. Trimming took 5 bases from V and 4 from J, leaving 17 bases between them. This CDR3 spans 15 amino acids. CDR1 and CDR2 from the germline V gene are SGHVS and FQNEAQ. DNA for the CDR3: TGTGCCAGCAGCCGCAAGAGTCCAGGCGGAGAGACCCAGTACTTC. Its protein product is CASSRKSPGGETQYF.

This clonotype has just one count. One junction end disagrees with the germline gene, perhaps due to a read error. This chain joins TRBV27 and TRBJ1-3, with 8 bases lining up with TRBD1. The CDR3 is 13 residues long. Germline lookup yields CDR1 MNHEY and CDR2 SMNVEV (reference sequence). The CDR3 DNA reads as TGTGCCAGCAGTCCAGGACAGGGACTTTCTTTGGATTTT. Translated, it gives CASSPGQGLSLDF.

This clonotype has a handful of counts. The chain links TRBV20-1 to TRBJ1-5; D is ambiguous. The CDR3 is 14 residues long. CDR1 is DFQATT, CDR2 SNEGSKA, per germline (reference sequence). Deletions cut 1 base from V and 6 bases from J, with 13 bases between. This CDR3 reads CSARARGLGQPQHF. In DNA form, the CDR3 reads TGCAGTGCTAGAGCGCGGGGTCTAGGTCAGCCCCAGCATTTT.

The chain has TRBV6-2 or TRBV6-3 and TRBJ2-1; 11 nucleotides line up with TRBD2. This CDR3 is 17 amino acids long. The ends lost 0 bases at V and 6 bases at J; junction bases unmatched: 7. The germline V gene has CDR1 MNHEY and CDR2 SVGEGT. The DNA for the CDR3 is TGTGCCAGCAGTTACTCTACTAGCGGGAGTGAGGTCAATGAGCAGTTCTTC. Residues: CASSYSTSGSEVNEQFF.

This clonotype was seen at least ten times. This chain connects TRBV15 to TRBJ2-3; 7 bases line up with TRBD1. Losses at the gene ends were 2 bases for V and 6 bases for J; bases not matched to a gene: 8. CDR1 is LNHNV and CDR2 is YYDKDF in the germline V gene (reference sequence). The CDR3 spans 15 residues. In DNA form, the CDR3 reads TGTGCCACCAGCAGATCCCGGACAGGCCCGGATACGCAGTATTTT. Residues: CATSRSRTGPDTQYF. The full variable domain, completed using reference TRBV15 and TRBJ2-3, is DAMVIQNPRYQVTQFGKPVTLSCSQTLNHNVMYWYQQKSSQAPKLLFHYYDKDFNNEADTPDNFQSRRPNTSFCFLDIRSPGLGDTAMYLCATSRSRTGPDTQYFGPGTRLTVL.

This rearrangement joins TRBV18 to TRBJ2-3; no clear D. The CDR3 spans 16 residues. V lost 3 bases and J 6 bases, leaving 19 bases between the germline ends. The germline V gene has CDR1 KGHSH and CDR2 LQKENI. This CDR3 reads CASSPSGAQGRDTQYF. Written as DNA, the CDR3 is TGTGCCAGCTCACCCTCTGGCGCCCAAGGGCGGGATACGCAGTATTTT.